The 17 T cell receptor beta chains listed next were all sequenced from one sample in a study of siplizumab effects on memory and regulatory T cells. Using immunoSEQ multiplex PCR, the repertoire was profiled, and TCRdb retains in-frame clones only, with some absent. The sample carries 90,000 to 120,000 clones, 90% to 95% recorded once. What was sequenced was Tregs sorted from blood. These receptors were collected from a human donor in good health.

V and J are TRBV29-1 and TRBJ2-7; possible D gene TRBD1, 6 bases. CDR3 length: 11 amino acids. From germline, CDR1 is SQVTM and CDR2 ANQGSEA. V lost 5 bases, J lost 5 bases, and 10 bases lay in between. The CDR3 sequence is CSVTGLHEQYF. For the CDR3, the DNA is TGCAGCGTTACAGGGTTACACGAGCAGTACTTC.

The rearrangement uses TRBV30 and TRBJ2-2; perhaps D is TRBD1 or TRBD2 (5 bases each). This CDR3 region has 14 residues. Trimming left V 3 bases short and J 6 bases short, with 14 bases between. The germline gives CDR1 GTSNPN, CDR2 SVGIG (reference sequence). Here the CDR3 reads CAWSRRQGAGELFF. The CDR3 bases are TGTGCCTGGAGCCGCCGTCAGGGAGCCGGGGAGCTGTTTTTT.

The chain employs TRBV5-6 and TRBJ2-7; 9 bases fit TRBD1. The trim removed 3 bases at V and 3 bases at J, leaving 4 bases unmatched. The CDR3 spans 14 residues. The V gene's germline CDR1 is SGHDT and CDR2 YYEEEE. CDR3 DNA sequence: TGTGCCAGCAGCTCCGGGACAGGGCTCTACGAGCAGTACTTC. This sequence encodes CASSSGTGLYEQYF.

The chain is built from TRBV4-1 and TRBJ1-4; D possibly corresponds to TRBD1 (5 bases). The V end lost 5 bases, the J end lost 7 bases, and 20 bases lay between the germline ends. The CDR3 is 16 amino acids. Germline CDR1 reads MGHRA; CDR2 reads YSYEKL. CDR3 protein: CASSARVTQVGEKLFF. CDR3 nucleotides: TGCGCCAGCAGCGCCAGGGTAACCCAAGTCGGTGAAAAACTGTTTTTT.

The chain carries TRBV7-6 and TRBJ1-3, with 8 nucleotides matching TRBD1. The germline V gene encodes CDR1 SGHVS and CDR2 FNYEAQ. The CDR3 length is 16 residues. J was trimmed by 8 bases and V by 3 bases; bases with no gene match: 12. CDR3: CASSFSLQGGLDTIYF. The CDR3 DNA follows: TGTGCCAGCAGCTTTTCTTTACAGGGGGGGTTGGACACCATATATTTT.

The V gene is TRBV4-1, the J gene TRBJ2-2, with a weak D call TRBD1 (6 bases). This CDR3 spans 17 amino acids. The V end lost 6 bases, the J end lost 2 bases, and 19 bases lay between the germline ends. The germline V gene encodes CDR1 MGHRA and CDR2 YSYEKL. The CDR3 bases are TGCGCCAGCAGGAGGGACCCCGGGACAATTAACACCGGGGAGCTGTTTTTT. This gives the protein CASRRDPGTINTGELFF.

This clone was observed once. The V call is TRBV5-1, the J call TRBJ1-1; D is possibly TRBD1 (5 bases). Germline CDR1 reads SGHRS; CDR2 reads YFSETQ. The V and J ends lost 5 bases and 6 bases respectively, with 11 bases between them. The CDR3 contains 12 residues. CDR3 loop: CASRGRDAEAFF. The CDR3 DNA follows: TGCGCCAGCAGGGGGAGGGACGCTGAAGCTTTCTTT.

This clone was counted between two and nine times. The genes are TRBV7-9 and TRBJ2-5, with unresolved D. The CDR3 totals 14 residues. Germline loops: CDR1 SEHNR, CDR2 FQNEAQ (reference sequence). V shed 2 bases and J shed 1 base, with 8 bases lying between them. In DNA, the CDR3 is TGTGCCAGCAGCTTAAATTATGTCCAAGAGACCCAGTACTTC. Translating it yields CASSLNYVQETQYF. Supplemented by reference TRBV7-9 and TRBJ2-5, the full variable domain reads DTGVSQNPRHKITKRGQNVTFRCDPISEHNRLYWYRQTLGQGPEFLTYFQNEAQLEKSRLLSDRFSAERPKGSFSTLEIQRTEQGDSAMYLCASSLNYVQETQYFGPGTRLLVL.

The chain links TRBV5-5 to TRBJ2-6; possible D gene TRBD1, 6 bases. V dropped 6 bases and J dropped 2 bases, with 15 bases sitting between them. CDR1 is SGHKS, CDR2 YYEKEE, per germline (reference sequence). This CDR3 is 16 amino acids long. The CDR3 protein is CASTGIPGAGANVLTF. CDR3 DNA: TGTGCCAGCACCGGGATTCCAGGGGCTGGGGCCAACGTCCTGACTTTC.

This clone occurred once. This sequence joins TRBV9 and TRBJ2-3; D remains unclear. This CDR3 region has 10 residues. Between the trimmed V and J ends, which lost 3 bases and 8 bases, there was a span of 4 bases. In germline, CDR1 is SGDLS, CDR2 YYNGEE. The CDR3 region has the DNA TGTGCCAGCAGCGGGAGTACGCAGTATTTT. It encodes CASSGSTQYF.

V is TRBV5-4 and J is TRBJ1-1, with D unclear. The V end was cut by 3 bases, the J end by 0 bases, with 6 bases between. The CDR3 is 13 residues long. Germline-derived CDR1 and CDR2 are SGHNT and YYREEE (reference sequence). CDR3 coding DNA: TGTGCCAGCAGCTCAGGATTGAACACTGAAGCTTTCTTT. It specifies CASSSGLNTEAFF. Combining the CDR3 with reference TRBV5-4 and TRBJ1-1 gives the whole variable domain ETGVTQSPTHLIKTRGQQVTLRCSSQSGHNTVSWYQQALGQGPQFIFQYYREEENGRGNFPPRFSGLQFPNYSSELNVNALELDDSALYLCASSSGLNTEAFFGQGTRLTVV.

This clone has only a few counts. The chain joins TRBV29-1 to TRBJ1-1; no clear D gene. This CDR3 spans 12 amino acids. CDR1 is SQVTM and CDR2 is ANQGSEA in the germline V gene. Trimming cost V 3 bases and J 6 bases, with 11 bases left between them. The CDR3 nucleotides are TGCAGCGTTGACCAGTATCAAGCTGAAGCTTTCTTT. It yields the protein CSVDQYQAEAFF.

The chain employs TRBV18 and TRBJ2-3; D is possibly TRBD2 (6 bases). This CDR3 contains 13 residues. Germline loops: CDR1 KGHSH, CDR2 LQKENI. V lost 5 bases to trimming and J lost 4 bases, with 10 bases between them. CDR3 DNA sequence: TGTGCCAGCTCAGGAGGGTTGCCAGATACGCAGTATTTT. This encodes CASSGGLPDTQYF.

This chain joins TRBV28 and TRBJ2-7; D possibly corresponds to TRBD2 (5 bases). Trimming pared 4 bases from V and 4 bases from J, leaving 17 bases between. There are 15 residues in the CDR3. Germline V gene lookup returns CDR1 MDHEN and CDR2 SYDVKM. In DNA form, the CDR3 reads TGTGCCAGCAGTTCACTTGAAGGTCGGAGGTACGAGCAGTACTTC. Encoded protein: CASSSLEGRRYEQYF.

The V and J genes are TRBV29-1 and TRBJ2-3; D remains ambiguous. Germline CDR1 reads SQVTM; CDR2 reads ANQGSEA. This CDR3 region has 11 residues. Trimming took 6 bases from V and 2 from J, leaving 6 bases between them. The DNA of the CDR3 is TGCAGCGTGGCTAACACAGATACGCAGTATTTT. Translating it yields CSVANTDTQYF.

The chain couples TRBV19 to TRBJ1-1; TRBD1 is a possible D gene (5 bases). Germline CDR1 LNHDA, CDR2 SQIVND (reference sequence). V shed 5 bases and J shed 5 bases, with 6 bases lying between them. CDR3 length: 11 amino acids. As DNA, the CDR3 is TGTGCCAGTAGTGGGGGAACTGAAGCTTTCTTT. It encodes CASSGGTEAFF.

This clone was detected a few times. This rearrangement joins TRBV19 to TRBJ1-5, with D maybe TRBD1 (6 bases). The ends were cut back, 4 bases at V and 3 bases at J, with 7 bases in the middle. Germline CDR1 is LNHDA and CDR2 is SQIVND (reference sequence). This CDR3 region has 13 residues. DNA of the CDR3: TGTGCCAGTAGTAGGACAGTCAATCAGCCCCAGCATTTT. Translating gives CASSRTVNQPQHF.